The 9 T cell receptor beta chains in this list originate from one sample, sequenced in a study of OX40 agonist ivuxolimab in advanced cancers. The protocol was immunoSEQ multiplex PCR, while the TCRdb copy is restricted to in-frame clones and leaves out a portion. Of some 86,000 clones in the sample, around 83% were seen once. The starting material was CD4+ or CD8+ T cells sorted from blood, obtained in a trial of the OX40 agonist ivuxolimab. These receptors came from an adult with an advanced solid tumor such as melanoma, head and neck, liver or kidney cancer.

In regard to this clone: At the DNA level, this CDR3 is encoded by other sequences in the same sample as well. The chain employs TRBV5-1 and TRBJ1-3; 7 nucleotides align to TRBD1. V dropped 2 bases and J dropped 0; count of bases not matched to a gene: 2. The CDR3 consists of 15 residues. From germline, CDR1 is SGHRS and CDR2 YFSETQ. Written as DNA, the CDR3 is TGCGCCAGCAGCTTCTCAGGGGGCTCTGGAAACACCATATATTTT. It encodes CASSFSGGSGNTIYF.

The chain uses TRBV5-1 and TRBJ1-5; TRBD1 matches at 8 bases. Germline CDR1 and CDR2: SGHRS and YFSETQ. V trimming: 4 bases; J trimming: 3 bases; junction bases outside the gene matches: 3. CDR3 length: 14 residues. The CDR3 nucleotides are TGCGCCAGCAGCCCGGACAGGGCCAATCAGCCCCAGCATTTT. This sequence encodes CASSPDRANQPQHF.

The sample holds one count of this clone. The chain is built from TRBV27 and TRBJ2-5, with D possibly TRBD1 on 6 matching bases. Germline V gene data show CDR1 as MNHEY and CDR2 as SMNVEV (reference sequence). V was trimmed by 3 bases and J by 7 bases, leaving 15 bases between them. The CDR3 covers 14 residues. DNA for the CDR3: TGTGCCAGCAGTTTGGGGGCCAGCAGTAGGACCCAGTACTTC. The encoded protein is CASSLGASSRTQYF.

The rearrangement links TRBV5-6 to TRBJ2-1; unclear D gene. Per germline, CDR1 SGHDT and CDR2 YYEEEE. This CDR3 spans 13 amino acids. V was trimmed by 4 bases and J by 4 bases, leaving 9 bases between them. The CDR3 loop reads CASSADTYNEQFF. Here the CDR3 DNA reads TGTGCCAGCAGCGCCGACACATACAATGAGCAGTTCTTC.

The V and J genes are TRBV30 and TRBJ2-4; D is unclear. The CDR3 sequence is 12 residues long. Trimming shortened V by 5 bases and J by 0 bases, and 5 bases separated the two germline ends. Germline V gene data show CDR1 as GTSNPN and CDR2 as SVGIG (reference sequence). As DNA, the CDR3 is TGTGCCTGGGCGCTAGCCAAAAACATTCAGTACTTC. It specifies CAWALAKNIQYF.

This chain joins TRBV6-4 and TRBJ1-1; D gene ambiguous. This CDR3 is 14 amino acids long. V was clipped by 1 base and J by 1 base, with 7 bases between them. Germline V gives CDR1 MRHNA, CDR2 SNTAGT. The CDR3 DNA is TGTGCCAGCAGTGACTGGTTTGGGAACACTGAAGCTTTCTTT. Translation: CASSDWFGNTEAFF.

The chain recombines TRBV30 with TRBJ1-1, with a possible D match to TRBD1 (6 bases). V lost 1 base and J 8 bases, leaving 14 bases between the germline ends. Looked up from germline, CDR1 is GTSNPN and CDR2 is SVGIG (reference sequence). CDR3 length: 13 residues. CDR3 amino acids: CAWSEGGRLEAFF. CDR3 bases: TGTGCCTGGAGTGAAGGGGGAAGACTCGAAGCTTTCTTT.

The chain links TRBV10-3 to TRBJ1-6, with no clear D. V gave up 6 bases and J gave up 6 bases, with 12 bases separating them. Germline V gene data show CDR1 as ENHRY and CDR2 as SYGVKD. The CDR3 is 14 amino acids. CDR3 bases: TGTGCCATCAGCCCCGGGCCCAGTAATTCACCCCTCCACTTT. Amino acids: CAISPGPSNSPLHF.

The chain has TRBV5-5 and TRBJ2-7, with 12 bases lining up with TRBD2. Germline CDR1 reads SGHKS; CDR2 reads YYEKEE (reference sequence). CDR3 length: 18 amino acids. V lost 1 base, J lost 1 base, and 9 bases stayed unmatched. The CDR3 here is CASSLRLAGGPSSYEQYF. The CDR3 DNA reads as TGTGCCAGCAGCTTGAGGCTAGCGGGGGGGCCCTCATCCTACGAGCAGTACTTC.